The 23 T cell receptor beta chains below were found in one sample sequenced in a study of cytomegalovirus exposure and HLA in healthy donors. With 60 Vbeta and 13 Jbeta primers, the PCR was carried out. Repertoires were generated with immunoSEQ multiplex PCR, while TCRdb's copy carries only in-frame clones and drops some. The top ten hold about 2.5% of the sample, which has some 170,000 clones, 65% to 75% seen once. Sequenced sample: PBMCs. The receptors shown here come from a human donor in good health.

The rearrangement links TRBV6-1 to TRBJ2-3; the match to TRBD2 covers 10 bases. This CDR3 is 14 amino acids long. The V gene end was trimmed by 6 bases and the J gene end by 3 bases; junction bases not matched to a gene: 3. Looked up from germline, CDR1 is MNHNS and CDR2 is SASEGT. The CDR3 DNA is TGTGCCAGCAGGACTAGCGGGCCTACAGATACGCAGTATTTT. Translation: CASRTSGPTDTQYF.

On this clone itself: The sample contains more than one DNA sequence encoding this CDR3. The chain carries TRBV6-5 and TRBJ1-6; 7 nucleotides match TRBD1. J was trimmed by 7 bases and V by 6 bases; bases with no gene match: 3. CDR3 size: 13 residues. CDR1 is MNHEY and CDR2 is SVGAGI in the germline V gene. The CDR3 spells CASSRQGNSPLHF. CDR3 DNA: TGTGCCAGCAGCCGACAGGGAAATTCACCCCTCCACTTT.

The chain employs TRBV28 and TRBJ1-2; tentative D call: TRBD1 (5 bases). The V end was cut by 6 bases, the J end by 4 bases, with 15 bases between. The length of the CDR3 is 14 residues. The germline gives CDR1 MDHEN, CDR2 SYDVKM. CDR3 nucleotides: TGTGCCAGCAGGGAGTCGGGGGACCTCTATGGCTACACCTTC. Protein product: CASRESGDLYGYTF.

This clone was seen just once. This chain links TRBV5-8 with TRBJ1-2; perhaps TRBD1 as D (6 bases). V dropped 4 bases and J dropped 5 bases, with 12 bases sitting between them. Germline V gives CDR1 SGHTS, CDR2 YDEGEE. The CDR3 runs 13 residues. CDR3 in DNA: TGTGCCAGCAGCGCCTGGGGGCTATATGGCTACACCTTC. Translating it yields CASSAWGLYGYTF.

The genes are TRBV19 and TRBJ1-5, with 7 bases aligning to TRBD1. The CDR3 length is 18 residues. With 3 bases clipped from V and 3 bases from J, the junction kept 14 bases outside the gene matches. Germline assignment: CDR1 LNHDA and CDR2 SQIVND (reference sequence). The CDR3 DNA follows: TGTGCCAGTAGTATCGGTCCGAGGGGGACAGTTTTCAATCAGCCCCAGCATTTT. It is translated as CASSIGPRGTVFNQPQHF.

The chain employs TRBV12-5 and TRBJ1-1; maybe TRBD1 (5 bases). The CDR3 runs 14 residues. Germline V lookup: CDR1 LGHNT, CDR2 FRNRAP. Trimming cost V 3 bases and J 7 bases, with 15 bases left between them. CDR3 loop: CASGLNLGGNEAFF. CDR3 nucleotides: TGTGCTAGTGGTTTAAACCTCGGGGGGAATGAAGCTTTCTTT.

The chain joins TRBV6-5 to TRBJ2-2, with D possibly TRBD2 on 6 matching bases. Trimming removed 0 bases from V and 1 base from J, with 6 bases in between. CDR3 length: 15 amino acids. Germline CDR1 MNHEY, CDR2 SVGAGI. CDR3 coding DNA: TGTGCCAGCAGTTACTCGGGGGGGAACACCGGGGAGCTGTTTTTT. It translates to CASSYSGGNTGELFF.

The rearrangement uses TRBV9 and TRBJ1-6, with TRBD1 matching over 7 bases. V was pared by 0 bases and J by 9 bases, with 3 bases of the junction left unmatched. The germline V gene has CDR1 SGDLS and CDR2 YYNGEE. The CDR3 consists of 14 residues. The CDR3 spells CASSVGRGSSPLHF. The CDR3 coding sequence is TGTGCCAGCAGCGTAGGCAGGGGGAGTTCACCCCTCCACTTT.

The chain is built from TRBV6-5 and TRBJ2-3, with a possible D match to TRBD2 (6 bases). The germline V and J ends were trimmed by 0 bases and 1 base, with 11 bases remaining between them. Germline V gene lookup returns CDR1 MNHEY and CDR2 SVGAGI. The CDR3 extends over 16 amino acids. Here the CDR3 reads CASSYSIQRGTDTQYF. The CDR3 DNA reads TGTGCCAGCAGTTACTCGATTCAGCGGGGCACAGATACGCAGTATTTT.

This chain connects TRBV2 to TRBJ1-2; D is possibly TRBD1 (6 bases). V lost 6 bases, J lost 2 bases, and 10 bases lay in between. The CDR3 extends over 13 amino acids. Germline values: CDR1 SNHLY, CDR2 FYNNEI. The CDR3 protein is CASRAGQNYGYTF. Here the CDR3 DNA reads TGTGCCAGCAGGGCCGGACAGAACTATGGCTACACCTTC.

The CDR3 sequence is CASSLAGPGETQYF. The CDR3 DNA is TGTGCCAGCAGCTTAGCGGGCCCTGGAGAGACCCAGTACTTC. The rearrangement joins TRBV7-2 to TRBJ2-5, with no clear D. The CDR3 extends over 14 amino acids. Trimming removed 0 bases from V and 4 bases from J, with 9 bases in between. From germline, CDR1 is SGHTA and CDR2 FQGNSA.

The chain uses TRBV6-4 and TRBJ2-7; weak D call: TRBD1 (6 bases). Germline values: CDR1 MRHNA, CDR2 SNTAGT. V gave up 6 bases and J gave up 0 bases, with 12 bases separating them. The CDR3 has 14 residues. CDR3 amino acids: CASSRDTNSYEQYF. The DNA of the CDR3 is TGTGCCAGCAGCCGGGACACTAACTCCTACGAGCAGTACTTC.

In this sample, this clone turned up a few times. This chain links TRBV27 with TRBJ2-7, with D uncertain. V was shortened by 6 bases and J by 1 base, with 13 bases between the two germline ends. CDR3 size: 14 residues. The germline V gene encodes CDR1 MNHEY and CDR2 SMNVEV (reference sequence). The CDR3 DNA reads as TGTGCCAGCAGCCCCCGGTTTTATTCCTACGAGCAGTACTTC. Amino acids: CASSPRFYSYEQYF.

The CDR3 region is CASSGSNYGYTF. As DNA, the CDR3 is TGTGCTAGCTCCGGGTCTAACTATGGCTACACCTTC. This chain links TRBV12-5 with TRBJ1-2; D call uncertain. The CDR3 has 12 amino acids. Germline values: CDR1 LGHNT, CDR2 FRNRAP. V lost 9 bases and J lost 0, with 8 bases in between.

This chain connects TRBV10-3 to TRBJ2-7, with TRBD2 matching over 12 bases. The germline V gene has CDR1 ENHRY and CDR2 SYGVKD. CDR3 length equals 16 residues. V shed 7 bases and J 2 bases; nucleotides not matched to a gene: 9. CDR3 DNA: TGTGCCATCATTGGACTAGCGGGACGGCCTCCCTACGAGCAGTACTTC. Amino acid sequence: CAIIGLAGRPPYEQYF.

The gene calls are TRBV7-9 and TRBJ1-2; TRBD1 matches 7 bases. This CDR3 comprises 13 residues. V shed 5 bases and J 6 bases; nucleotides not matched to a gene: 6. Germline V gene lookup returns CDR1 SEHNR and CDR2 FQNEAQ (reference sequence). The CDR3 coding sequence is TGTGCCAGCAGCCCGACAGGGCTTGATGGCTACACCTTC. This gives the protein CASSPTGLDGYTF. The whole variable domain, remainder taken from reference TRBV7-9 and TRBJ1-2, is DTGVSQNPRHKITKRGQNVTFRCDPISEHNRLYWYRQTLGQGPEFLTYFQNEAQLEKSRLLSDRFSAERPKGSFSTLEIQRTEQGDSAMYLCASSPTGLDGYTFGSGTRLTVV.

This clone has only one observation. This rearrangement joins TRBV30 to TRBJ1-1; no definite D call. This CDR3 spans 19 amino acids. The V end was cut by 4 bases, the J end by 5 bases, with 32 bases between. The germline gives CDR1 GTSNPN, CDR2 SVGIG (reference sequence). In DNA, the CDR3 is TGTGCCTGGAATCTACTAGGAACCCTACTTCGGGCAGGCGGGACTGAAGCTTTCTTT. This translates into CAWNLLGTLLRAGGTEAFF.

This sequence joins TRBV15 and TRBJ2-1, with TRBD2 matching over 12 bases. The CDR3 consists of 14 residues. Germline V gene data show CDR1 as LNHNV and CDR2 as YYDKDF (reference sequence). The V and J ends lost 5 bases and 5 bases, in that order; junction bases with no gene match: 1. In nucleotides, the CDR3 is TGTGCCACCAGCCGACTAGCGGGGGACAATGAGCAGTTCTTC. Its translation: CATSRLAGDNEQFF.

The genes are TRBV7-9 and TRBJ2-1; D not certain. Trimming removed 4 bases from V and 9 bases from J, with 10 bases in between. The germline V gene has CDR1 SEHNR and CDR2 FQNEAQ (reference sequence). This CDR3 has 12 amino acids. The CDR3 DNA is TGTGCCAGCAGCTCACTTGTACGTGAGCAGTTCTTC. Protein product: CASSSLVREQFF.

This clone was seen once. The gene calls are TRBV30 and TRBJ2-3; D call uncertain. The CDR3 covers 15 residues. With 0 bases removed from V and 4 bases from J, the gap between germline ends came to 14 bases. Germline-derived CDR1 and CDR2 are GTSNPN and SVGIG (reference sequence). This chain's CDR3 is CAWSVSASLADTQYF. In nucleotides, the CDR3 is TGTGCCTGGAGTGTATCGGCTAGTTTGGCAGATACGCAGTATTTT.

The chain couples TRBV30 to TRBJ2-7; a weak D match, TRBD1 (6 bases). Trimming removed 4 bases from V and 2 bases from J, with 18 bases in between. The CDR3 sequence is 15 residues long. The V gene's germline CDR1 is GTSNPN and CDR2 SVGIG (reference sequence). In nucleotides, the CDR3 is TGTGCCTGGACCATGGAAACAGGGAACACCTACGAGCAGTACTTC. Its protein is CAWTMETGNTYEQYF.

The gene calls are TRBV19 and TRBJ1-5, with no clear D. The CDR3 loop spans 14 amino acids. Between the trimmed V and J ends, which lost 5 bases and 0 bases, there was a span of 8 bases. Germline values: CDR1 LNHDA, CDR2 SQIVND (reference sequence). CDR3 coding DNA: TGTGCCAGTAGTCAACAGTATAGCAATCAGCCCCAGCATTTT. Translation: CASSQQYSNQPQHF.

The V and J genes are TRBV19 and TRBJ1-2, with 8 bases lining up with TRBD1. The CDR3 is made up of 12 amino acids. V trimming: 4 bases; J trimming: 6 bases; junction bases outside the gene matches: 1. Germline assignment: CDR1 LNHDA and CDR2 SQIVND (reference sequence). The CDR3: CASSTGGNGYTF. CDR3 nucleotide sequence: TGTGCCAGTAGTACAGGGGGCAATGGCTACACCTTC.